This T cell receptor beta chain was captured in a study of blood T cell repertoires in COVID-19. As for the study in general: Donors in the United States, Italy and Spain gave samples during acute or convalescent COVID-19. T cells, B-cell-depleted T cells, or PBMCs provided the cDNA or gDNA that served as material.

Recruited during active infection, patients (from Seattle) were subsequently followed longitudinally. CDR3 length: 14 amino acids. Germline assignment: CDR1 LNHDA and CDR2 SQIVND (reference sequence). V shed 5 bases and J shed 11 bases, with 20 bases lying between them. TCRdb's copy holds only in-frame clones and misses some; the assay was immunoSEQ multiplex PCR. The table includes 270,000 or so clones, approximately 87% detected once. This receptor was obtained from a woman aged 25 to 39 with COVID-19, enrolled during active disease. The chain combines TRBV19 with TRBJ2-3; perhaps TRBD2 as D (6 bases). The sample comprised peripheral blood. The CDR3 here is CASSPRPSSARQYF. For the CDR3, the DNA is TGTGCCAGTAGTCCCCGGCCCTCTAGCGCGAGGCAGTATTTT.